This T cell receptor beta chain comes out of a study of cytomegalovirus exposure and HLA in healthy donors (dated by TCRdb to 2015 to 2018). Context from the whole study: In an earlier analysis of roughly 590 of the donors, under 300 Gb of sequence data and 90 million to 130 million unique TCR beta sequences from 150 million to 200 million T cells were reported. In a later genetic analysis, genome-wide SNP genotypes for about three fifths of the 666 donors were used, and that subset was treated as a discovery cohort. To predict cytomegalovirus infection status, the study combined high-throughput TCR immunosequencing, statistical association of individual TCRs with disease status, and machine learning. Among some 400 genotyped donors of the cohort, an average of around 240,000 unique TCR beta nucleotide sequences was sequenced per donor, of which roughly 17% were non-productive. The T cell repertoires of several hundred subjects were profiled by immunosequencing and related to cytomegalovirus serostatus. Because of strong linkage in the cohort, four or five DR-DQ haplotypes were treated as single units for association and clustering. Donor age, sex, ethnicity and CMV serostatus were compiled together with the repertoire data. Of the roughly 400 genotyped donors, more than 75% were placed in the genetic ancestry cluster associated with self-reported Caucasian donors. Every discovery cohort repertoire had been produced on one sequencing platform. Rather than using new phenotypic data, the later analysis identified candidate immune exposures from TCR beta sequences and from how often those sequences occurred across donors. Roughly 320 gigabases of sequencing data and 70 million to 100 million unique TCR sequences made up an early release that covered 500 to 650 HLA-typed donors. Besides the first cohort of some 670 subjects, a separate validation cohort made up of 120 different subjects was used. A later analysis re-examined previously published TCR beta repertoires from more than 650 donors and added high-resolution HLA genotyping to investigate patterns of TCR occurrence. The study was designed to test whether signatures of past pathogen exposure could be identified by cataloging public T cell receptors. The number of donors typed differed by locus, with roughly 620-640 for A, B, C, DRB1 and DQB1, roughly 550 for DQA1, 600 to 610 for DPA1, and 472 for DPB1. HLA typing included class I and class II loci at four-digit resolution. An earlier analysis of nearly 600 of the donors applied high-throughput TCR beta sequencing to assess whether each TCR beta V gene segment acted as functional or pseudogenic. What the research found in general, with its limitations: Because HLA typing was unavailable for some donors at each locus, only the typed subset was used in association tests. According to a later analysis, most CMV-associated TCR beta chains appeared to be HLA-restricted, and the HLA associations seemed to be driven largely by CMV exposure. In vitro tests confirmed that three of the cytomegalovirus-associated TCR beta chains recognize cytomegalovirus antigens. The sequencing pipeline was judged likely to have produced a cluster of highly shared sequence variants as a technical artifact. In a later analysis, the rate of TCR association differed among HLA loci, with DRB1 alleles having the most associated TCRs and HLA-C alleles having the fewest. An earlier analysis of some 590 of the donors showed that most TCR beta V segments appeared in productive rearrangements either about 87% or about 30% of the time, which broadly matched IMGT annotations. Roughly uniform sequencing depth across donors was assumed in presence/absence analyses, although this assumption may not hold. A total of fewer than 200 TCR beta chains were listed by the study as associated with cytomegalovirus. In both the original and validation cohorts, the classifier was reported to diagnose cytomegalovirus status with high specificity and sensitivity. A later analysis found that HLA-associated TCR beta chains were more clonally expanded and had lower generation probabilities than equally common non-associated chains. An association between a missense DCLRE1C variant and V-gene and J-gene trimming of TCR beta chains was found in a later genetic analysis and replicated in an independent cohort. At a false discovery rate of 0.05, a later analysis linked about 16,000 TCR beta sequences to specific HLA alleles. Several of the top co-occurrence clusters appeared to be linked to parvovirus B19, influenza, CMV and Epstein-Barr virus, according to a later analysis. Linkage disequilibrium might explain the correlated functional status among segregating V segments, but an unknown experimental factor could not be ruled out. A later genetic analysis reported fewer N-insertions in productive TCRs among donors in an Asian-associated ancestry cluster than the roughly 650-donor mean. Strong co-occurrence of HLA alleles, especially DR and DQ, made assigning TCR associations to individual alleles difficult. Immune exposure information for the cohort was limited to CMV serostatus. The earlier analysis of 587 of the donors excluded some 16 rarely observed V segments, including chromosome 9 orphons, because counts were too low. In this cohort, only TCR beta chains were sequenced, and detectable features were limited by the absence of alpha or paired-chain data. According to the authors, the approach could potentially be generalized to other disease states and immunological phenotypes. Most TCR sequences were seen in very few donors, while some public TCRs were found in many individuals. A further reported finding was that TCR beta sequences accurately predicted the HLA-A and HLA-B alleles for most subjects in the first cohort. Because the 87-base-pair reads could not distinguish some IMGT-functional V segments, including TRBV6-2 and TRBV6-3, those segments were excluded.

The cohort comprised 666 healthy bone marrow donors. At the time of sampling, every cohort member was nominally healthy, though immune exposures that went unrecorded were likely present. The donor tested CMV seronegative, placing the donor among the 350 or so seronegative members of the cohort. A peripheral blood sample was collected from each donor, and TCR beta sequencing was performed on peripheral blood mononuclear cells. The Qiagen DNeasy Blood Extraction Kit was used to extract genomic DNA from the blood cell samples. The CDR3 holds 15 amino acids from the cysteine to the phenylalanine. The read is trimmed to its CDR3 DNA, 45 bases read in frame from base 1. Compared with germline, V lacks 6 bases and J lacks 2 bases; bases without a gene match: 8. Per the germline V gene, SGHRS is the CDR1 and YFSETQ is the CDR2. The method was the immunoSEQ multiplex PCR assay. For the multiplex PCR, a mixture combining 60 forward primers for TCR Vbeta segments and 13 reverse primers for TCR Jbeta segments was used. The CDR3 region of rearranged TCR beta genes was amplified from genomic DNA with a multiplex PCR assay. The amplified TCR beta libraries were sequenced on the Illumina HiSeq System as 87-base-pair reads. In the source study's methods: Across the roughly 670 repertoires, a later analysis counted 75 million to 90 million unique TCR beta chains, around 11 million of which were shared by at least two donors. To remove PCR and sequencing errors, raw reads were error-corrected and collapsed into unique sequences using a nearest-neighbor algorithm that merged closely related sequences. V, D and J gene segments were assigned by aligning CDR3 sequences to IMGT reference sequences. For a sequence to be retained, a match of at least six nucleotides was required to both a V gene segment and a J gene segment. A rearrangement was called productive if the CDR3 had no stop codons and remained in frame with V and J, and every other rearrangement was called non-productive. Following IMGT convention, CDR3 was defined as the stretch from the second conserved V-encoded cysteine to the conserved J-encoded phenylalanine. Sequences without an unambiguous match to a single V gene segment were excluded from the earlier analysis of 450 to 650 of the donors. An earlier analysis of almost 600 of the donors classified V segments as functional when productive rearrangements were above 56.7% and as segregating when the standard deviation between donors was above 5%. A statistical classification framework was developed to diagnose cytomegalovirus status using the catalog of TCR beta chain sequences. In a later analysis, V and J genes were assigned by comparing TCR nucleotide sequences against IMGT/GENE-DB human TR gene sequences. In a later analysis, CDR3 sequences and most-parsimonious VDJ recombination scenarios were assigned using the TCRdist pipeline. A later analysis defined each TCR beta chain by its CDR3 amino acid sequence plus V-gene family, and excluded reads lacking a unique V-gene family. A later analysis removed 600 or so highly shared, low-generation-probability nucleotide sequences to deal with suspected cross-contamination and a sequencing artifact. In a later analysis, a clonal expansion index was calculated for each public chain from normalized within-repertoire ranks of inferred template counts. A later analysis computed generation probabilities with a VDJ recombination model fitted to out-of-frame rearrangements, and checked the results against IGoR. In a later analysis, hypergeometric tests were used to score TCR-TCR, TCR-HLA and TCR-CMV co-occurrence, with a repertoire-size bias correction applied to TCR pairs. To estimate false discovery rates, a later analysis permuted the HLA or CMV assignments 20 times. In a later analysis, co-occurring TCRs were grouped using DBSCAN, and TCRdist sequence similarity was added for clustering within HLA-allele-positive subsets. Co-occurrence clustering excluded repertoires with fewer than 30,000 or more than 120,000 public chains, plus five with anomalous nucleotide sharing. TCRdb carries this immuneACCESS record with in-frame sequences only. Its versions omit some clonotypes, under half of them owing to an unresolved V gene in the studies checked, with the rest unexplained. For V, J and clone size, that table is used; D and trimming come from the DNA. The sample data list about 150,000 clones, and approximately 88% of these were observed just once. 1.5% of the sample is held by the ten biggest clonotypes.

With regard to this clone: Its antigen is not yet known. The input lacks base qualities; no much larger clone sits a single base away.

The receptor chain draws on TRBV5-1 and TRBJ2-1; 7 of the junction bases match TRBD2. The specimen sequenced was PBMCs. This clonotype originated in a woman aged 18-30 years in good health and CMV-seronegative. CDR3 sequence: CASNPTSATYNEQFF. The nucleotide sequence reads as follows: TGCGCCAGCAACCCTACTAGCGCCACCTACAATGAGCAGTTCTTC.